This TCR beta chain was obtained from a study of blood T cell repertoires in COVID-19. Original processing methods: Using reference gene primer amplification, nucleated cell counts were estimated. Method: immunoSEQ multiplex PCR; TCRdb's copy keeps in-frame clones and lacks some. The DNA gave D and trimming, while V, J and clone size come from that table. The table lists some 200,000 clones, around 87% of them singletons. The V end lost 2 bases, the J end lost 9 bases, and 22 bases lay between the germline ends. The CDR3 is 16 amino acids. Germline CDR1 reads LNHDA; CDR2 reads SQIVND (reference sequence). Two negative PCRs, clearance, or symptom resolution characterized the recovered Cohort 3 donors.

The origin of this receptor is a woman aged 25-40 years who had recovered from COVID-19. Sequenced sample: PBMCs or T cells enriched from blood (not recorded which). The chain recombines TRBV19 with TRBJ2-5, with a weak D call TRBD1 (6 bases). CDR3 in DNA: TGTGCCAGTAGTATATTTTCCTCTATAGGGGGTGAGGCCCAGTACTTC. This sequence encodes CASSIFSSIGGEAQYF. The full variable domain, rest sourced from reference TRBV19 and TRBJ2-5, is DGGITQSPKYLFRKEGQNVTLSCEQNLNHDAMYWYRQDPGQGLRLIYYSQIVNDFQKGDIAEGYSVSREKKESFPLTVTSAQKNPTAFYLCASSIFSSIGGEAQYFGPGTRLLVL.